These T cell receptor beta chains were read from a single sample in a study of shared clonotypes between healthy human individuals. Here immunoSEQ multiplex PCR was the method, and the copy in TCRdb shows in-frame clones only, minus some. The data contain about 960,000 clones, about 80% of them singletons. Sequencing was carried out using memory CD4+ T cells sorted from blood. These receptors came from a man aged 18-30 years in good health. CDR3s include the opening cysteine and the closing phenylalanine or tryptophan. The D gene is left open where the match is weak. Size values are once, few and many counts, or a class for expanded clones, and some rows have none.

TRBD1 few 18 TRBJ2-1 TRBV28 TGTGCCAGCAGTCCGATAGCCGGGACAGGGCTCTCCTACAATGAGCAGTTCTTC CASSPIAGTGLSYNEQFF
TRBD2 NA 14 TRBJ2-1 TRBV29-1 TGCAGCGTGCAGACTAGCGGGAGAGGCTATGAGCAGTTCTTC CSVQTSGRGYEQFF
NA NA 15 TRBJ2-7 TRBV11-2 TGTGCCAGCAGCTTAGCAGCCGACACTACCTACGAGCAGTACTTC CASSLAADTTYEQYF
TRBD1 NA 15 TRBJ2-5 TRBV18 TGTGCCAGCTCACCACCGACAGGGGGCAAAGAGACCCAGTACTTC CASSPPTGGKETQYF
TRBD1 NA 16 TRBJ2-2 TRBV7-7 TGTGCTAGCAGCTCCGGACAGGGGCCCAACACCGGGGAGCTGTTTTTT CASSSGQGPNTGELFF
TRBD2 once 13 TRBJ2-7 TRBV5-5 TGTGCCAGCAGCTCGAGCGGGAGGCCCGAGCAGTACTTC CASSSSGRPEQYF
NA few 13 TRBJ2-7 TRBV6-5 TGTGCCAGCAGTTACGCTCCCTCCTACGAGCAGTACTTC CASSYAPSYEQYF
NA few 13 TRBJ2-7 TRBV25-1 TGTGCCAGCAGTCATCCAGGGACCTACGAGCAGTACTTC CASSHPGTYEQYF
TRBD1 NA 14 TRBJ2-5 TRBV18 TGTGCCAGCTCACCCCGGGACAGGGAAGAGACCCAGTACTTC CASSPRDREETQYF
NA NA 13 TRBJ1-6 TRBV27 TGTGCCAGCATGGGGCAGGGGAGTTCACCCCTCCACTTT CASMGQGSSPLHF
NA NA 13 TRBJ1-2 TRBV7-9 TGTGCCAGCAGCTCCAGACAGAACTATGGCTACACCTTC CASSSRQNYGYTF
TRBD2 NA 16 TRBJ2-6 TRBV4-3 TGCGCCAGCAGCCAAGCGGGGGGAACCGGGGCCAACGTCCTGACTTTC CASSQAGGTGANVLTF
NA NA 17 TRBJ1-3 TRBV13 TGTGCCAGCAGCCCCCCAGGGGATTTCCCCCCAGAGGACACCATATATTTT CASSPPGDFPPEDTIYF
NA NA 14 TRBJ1-1 TRBV5-1 TGCGCCAGCAAGGAAAGTCGAATGAACACTGAAGCTTTCTTT CASKESRMNTEAFF
TRBD1 NA 16 TRBJ1-2 TRBV13 TGTGCCAGCAGCTTAGCACAGGGGGCGAATTTATATGGCTACACCTTC CASSLAQGANLYGYTF
NA few 13 TRBJ1-2 TRBV5-4 TGTGCCAGCAGCGGCGACAGTCGGGATGGCTACACCTTC CASSGDSRDGYTF
TRBD2 NA 19 TRBJ2-3 TRBV19 TGTGCCAGTAGACGGACTAGCGGGGGTGTTCCTTCTAGCACAGATACGCAGTATTTT CASRRTSGGVPSSTDTQYF
NA NA 10 TRBJ2-5 TRBV20-1 TGCAGTGCATCTCGGGGCGGCCAGTACTTC CSASRGGQYF
NA NA 15 TRBJ1-2 TRBV5-1 TGCGCCAGCAGCTTGGCCGACAGACGGGGTTTTGGCTACACCTTC CASSLADRRGFGYTF
TRBD1 once 16 TRBJ2-1 TRBV9 TGTGCCAGCAGCGTAGGCAGGGGACAGGTGGATAATGAGCAGTTCTTC CASSVGRGQVDNEQFF
NA NA 13 TRBJ1-4 TRBV7-2 TGTGCCAGCAGCGCCACTAACAGAGAAAAACTGTTTTTT CASSATNREKLFF
NA few 15 TRBJ1-3 TRBV6-5 TGTGCCAGCGGGGATGGCCGGGTCTCTGGAAACACCATATATTTT CASGDGRVSGNTIYF
NA NA 13 TRBJ1-2 TRBV7-9 TGTGCCAGCAGCTTGCGGGACAACCGAGGCTACACCTTC CASSLRDNRGYTF
NA NA 13 TRBJ1-1 TRBV6-1 TGTGCCAGCCTGACAGGAGAAAACACTGAAGCTTTCTTT CASLTGENTEAFF
TRBD1 NA 16 TRBJ1-6 TRBV18 TGTGCCAGCTCACCACGGAGACCGGGACAGAATTCACCCCTCCACTTT CASSPRRPGQNSPLHF
TRBD1 few 15 TRBJ2-2 TRBV5-1 TGCGCCAGCAGCTTCCAGGGGGAGTACACCGGGGAGCTGTTTTTT CASSFQGEYTGELFF
NA NA 15 TRBJ1-2 TRBV11-2 TGTGCCAGCAGCCACGCCCTCGACAGAGGCTATGGCTACACCTTC CASSHALDRGYGYTF
NA NA 14 TRBJ1-1 TRBV5-6 TGTGCCAGCAGCGTAAGGACTGGAAACACTGAAGCTTTCTTT CASSVRTGNTEAFF
NA NA 11 TRBJ1-1 TRBV29-1 TGCAGCGTTGAAGATGCCCCCCAGGCTTTCTTT CSVEDAPQAFF
NA many 12 TRBJ2-5 TRBV5-6 TGTGCCAGCAGCTTGGATGCAGAGACCCAGTACTTC CASSLDAETQYF
NA NA 13 TRBJ2-3 TRBV28 TGTGCCAGCACCTTTAGAGGGGGAGATACGCAGTATTTT CASTFRGGDTQYF
NA NA 15 TRBJ1-5 TRBV30 TGTGCCTGGAGAAGCCTAGGGGCCCGTGGTCAGCCCCAGCATTTT CAWRSLGARGQPQHF
NA NA 16 TRBJ2-3 TRBV10-3 TGTGCCATCAGTGAGTCAGGAGGGGTTAGCACAGATACGCAGTATTTT CAISESGGVSTDTQYF
NA once 12 TRBJ2-3 TRBV5-5 TGTGCCAGCAGCTTGGAGGGCCCTAGGCGGTATTTT CASSLEGPRRYF
NA NA 14 TRBJ2-6 TRBV6-1 TGTGCCAGCACCTCAGGCTCTGGGGCCAACGTCCTGACTTTC CASTSGSGANVLTF
TRBD1 few 15 TRBJ2-3 TRBV9 TGTGCCAGCAACTTAAGAGGACAGGGCCCAGATACGCAGTATTTT CASNLRGQGPDTQYF
TRBD1 NA 14 TRBJ2-7 TRBV5-1 TGCGCCAGCAGCCCGGGACAGGGAAACTACGAGCAGTACTTC CASSPGQGNYEQYF
NA few 15 TRBJ1-3 TRBV28 TGTGCCAGCATCTCACAGGGACTCTCTGGAAACACCATATATTTT CASISQGLSGNTIYF
TRBD2 NA 15 TRBJ2-5 TRBV9 TGTGCCAGCAGCGTAGGAAGCGGGGGGTGGGAGACCCAGTACTTC CASSVGSGGWETQYF
TRBD2 NA 16 TRBJ2-7 TRBV7-2 TGTGCCAGCAGCTACCGTAGCGGGAGTTTGGGTTACGAGCAGTACTTC CASSYRSGSLGYEQYF
NA NA 11 TRBJ2-7 TRBV6-1 TGTGCCAGCAGTGAGAGGCGCGAGCAGTACTTC CASSERREQYF
TRBD1 once 14 TRBJ1-2 TRBV10-3 TGTGCCATCACCGGACAGGGAACCTCTTTTGGCTACACCTTC CAITGQGTSFGYTF
TRBD2 NA 15 TRBJ2-5 TRBV11-2 TGTGCCAGCAGCTTAGTAGTCCGGGGGGACGAGACCCAGTACTTC CASSLVVRGDETQYF
NA NA 15 TRBJ2-5 TRBV4-1 TGCGCCAGCAGCCAAGAACAAGCAGGGCCGGAGACCCAGTACTTC CASSQEQAGPETQYF
NA NA 15 TRBJ1-5 TRBV30 TGTGCCTGGAGTCCCGACACAGGACTCAATCAGCCCCAGCATTTT CAWSPDTGLNQPQHF
NA few 15 TRBJ1-5 TRBV7-7 TGTGCTAGCAGTGAGAGGGGATTCAGCAATCAGCCCCAGCATTTT CASSERGFSNQPQHF